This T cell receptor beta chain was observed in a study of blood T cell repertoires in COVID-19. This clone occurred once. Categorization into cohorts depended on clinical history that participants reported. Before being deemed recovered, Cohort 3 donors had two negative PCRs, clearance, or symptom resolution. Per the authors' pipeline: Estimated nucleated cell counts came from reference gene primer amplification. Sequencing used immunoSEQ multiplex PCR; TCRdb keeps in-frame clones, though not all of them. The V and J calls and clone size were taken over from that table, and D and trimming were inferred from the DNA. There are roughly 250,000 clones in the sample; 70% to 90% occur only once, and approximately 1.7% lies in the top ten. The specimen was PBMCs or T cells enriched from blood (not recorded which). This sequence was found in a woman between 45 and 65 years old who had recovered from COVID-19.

CDR3 nucleotides: TGTGCCTGGAGTTTAGGAAGCGGGAGTCGGCAAGAGACCCAGTACTTC. Translation gives CAWSLGSGSRQETQYF. The chain links TRBV30 to TRBJ2-5, with 8 bases matching TRBD2. The CDR3 is made up of 16 amino acids. With 2 bases clipped from V and 2 bases from J, the junction kept 10 bases outside the gene matches. Germline lookup yields CDR1 GTSNPN and CDR2 SVGIG (reference sequence). Supplemented by reference TRBV30 and TRBJ2-5, the full variable domain reads SQTIHQWPATLVQPVGSPLSLECTVEGTSNPNLYWYRQAAGRGLQLLFYSVGIGQISSEVPQNLSASRPQDRQFILSSKKLLLSDSGFYLCAWSLGSGSRQETQYFGPGTRLLVL.